Included here is one TCR beta chain sequence, with context. This sample is part of a study of blood T cell repertoires in COVID-19. Original methodology: Reference gene primer amplification in the assay estimated nucleated cell counts. Some clones are missing from TCRdb's copy, which holds only in-frame ones; the method was immunoSEQ multiplex PCR. V and J calls plus clone size are reproduced from that table; the DNA served to infer D and trimming. This sample has a few hundred thousand clones; around nine tenths occur once, and the top ten carry about 1.6%. Trimming removed 6 bases at V and 3 bases at J, with 8 bases between. The germline gives CDR1 SNHLY, CDR2 FYNNEI. The CDR3 loop spans 13 amino acids. Cohorts were based on clinical histories the participants reported.

V usage is TRBV2 and J usage is TRBJ1-4; D is ambiguous. Sequences were obtained from PBMCs or T cells enriched from blood (not recorded which). The TCR was taken from a woman aged 45-60 years who had recovered from COVID-19. The CDR3 DNA sequence: TGTGCCAGCAGGGATCGGGCTAATGAAAAACTGTTTTTT. Its translation: CASRDRANEKLFF.